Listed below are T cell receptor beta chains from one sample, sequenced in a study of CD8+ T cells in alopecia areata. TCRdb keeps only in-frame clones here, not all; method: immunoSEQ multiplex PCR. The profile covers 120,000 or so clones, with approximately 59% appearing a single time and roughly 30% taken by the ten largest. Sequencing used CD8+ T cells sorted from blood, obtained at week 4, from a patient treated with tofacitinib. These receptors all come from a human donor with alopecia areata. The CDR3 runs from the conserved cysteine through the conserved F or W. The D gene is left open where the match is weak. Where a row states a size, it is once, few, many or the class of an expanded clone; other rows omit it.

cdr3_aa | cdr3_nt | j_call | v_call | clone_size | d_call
CASRDGYGYTF | TGTGCCAGCAGGGACGGCTATGGCTACACCTTC | TRBJ1-2 | TRBV9 | NA | NA
CAWSLAADEQFF | TGTGCCTGGAGCCTAGCGGCCGATGAGCAGTTCTTC | TRBJ2-1 | TRBV30 | few | TRBD2
CASSSTGGVNYGYTF | TGTGCCAGCAGTTCAACCGGGGGGGTCAACTATGGCTACACCTTC | TRBJ1-2 | TRBV27 | few | NA
CATSRDSALAGGYEQYF | TGTGCCACCAGCAGAGATTCCGCCCTAGCGGGGGGCTACGAGCAGTACTTC | TRBJ2-7 | TRBV15 | NA | TRBD2
CASSLTGGFSGANVLTF | TGTGCCAGCAGCTTGACAGGGGGATTCTCTGGGGCCAACGTCCTGACTTTC | TRBJ2-6 | TRBV7-9 | NA | TRBD1
CASSLGGPSPLHF | TGTGCCAGCAGTTTGGGGGGCCCTTCACCCCTCCACTTT | TRBJ1-6 | TRBV27 | NA | NA
CASSFSPGASYEQYF | TGTGCCAGCAGCTTCAGCCCCGGGGCGTCCTACGAGCAGTACTTC | TRBJ2-7 | TRBV7-2 | NA | NA
CASSEVQDHGYEQYF | TGTGCCAGCAGTGAAGTCCAGGACCATGGATACGAGCAGTACTTC | TRBJ2-7 | TRBV2 | once | NA
CSVDAGSETQYF | TGCAGCGTTGATGCAGGGAGTGAGACCCAGTACTTC | TRBJ2-5 | TRBV29-1 | NA | NA
CASSLRDRPRETQYF | TGTGCCAGCAGTCTCCGGGACAGGCCCCGGGAGACCCAGTACTTC | TRBJ2-5 | TRBV6-5 | NA | TRBD1
CASSEWGHTGELFF | TGTGCCAGCAGTGAATGGGGGCACACCGGGGAGCTGTTTTTT | TRBJ2-2 | TRBV2 | NA | NA
CAWGQGLRGGELFF | TGTGCCTGGGGACAAGGGCTTAGGGGAGGGGAGCTGTTTTTT | TRBJ2-2 | TRBV30 | NA | NA
CASSLPGQMEAFF | TGTGCCAGCAGCTTACCGGGACAGATGGAAGCTTTCTTT | TRBJ1-1 | TRBV7-2 | NA | TRBD1
CASSLGGLGNQPQHF | TGTGCCAGCAGTTTGGGGGGCCTCGGGAATCAGCCCCAGCATTTT | TRBJ1-5 | TRBV28 | NA | NA
CSVGENSSGDTQYF | TGCAGCGTTGGAGAAAACTCCTCCGGAGATACGCAGTATTTT | TRBJ2-3 | TRBV29-1 | few | NA
CASSLLREGNTEAFF | TGCGCCAGCAGTCTCCTCAGGGAAGGGAACACTGAAGCTTTCTTT | TRBJ1-1 | TRBV10-2 | NA | NA